The subject of this entry is one T cell receptor (beta chain). The target antigen is unknown. This entry comes from a study of graft-versus-host responses after intestinal transplantation. The overall study: Among the recipients, all got anti-thymocyte globulin induction and then tacrolimus and steroids for 2 to 3 years. Overall study findings and caveats: The recipient marrow held GvH clones, and some of them showed up first in ileum or blood.

Germline CDR1 SGHTA, CDR2 FQGTGA. This CDR3 is 15 amino acids long. The V gene lost 0 bases and the J gene lost 2 bases, with 9 bases spanning the gap. TCRdb's copy holds only in-frame clones and misses some; the assay was immunoSEQ multiplex PCR. Of over 85,000 clones listed, about 95% are singletons. Sample: unstimulated CD4+ T cells sorted from spleen or lymph node cells, taken before transplant. This receptor was identified in a human donor who was the organ donor for an intestinal transplant. The rearrangement links TRBV7-3 to TRBJ2-3; the D is unclear. CDR3 sequence reads: CASSLTVGSTDTQYF. CDR3 nucleotide sequence: TGTGCCAGCAGCTTAACGGTCGGATCCACAGATACGCAGTATTTT. Drawing the rest from reference TRBV7-3 and TRBJ2-3, the complete variable domain is GAGVSQTPSNKVTEKGKYVELRCDPISGHTALYWYRQSLGQGPEFLIYFQGTGAADDSGLPNDRFFAVRPEGSVSTLKIQRTERGDSAVYLCASSLTVGSTDTQYFGPGTRLTVL.